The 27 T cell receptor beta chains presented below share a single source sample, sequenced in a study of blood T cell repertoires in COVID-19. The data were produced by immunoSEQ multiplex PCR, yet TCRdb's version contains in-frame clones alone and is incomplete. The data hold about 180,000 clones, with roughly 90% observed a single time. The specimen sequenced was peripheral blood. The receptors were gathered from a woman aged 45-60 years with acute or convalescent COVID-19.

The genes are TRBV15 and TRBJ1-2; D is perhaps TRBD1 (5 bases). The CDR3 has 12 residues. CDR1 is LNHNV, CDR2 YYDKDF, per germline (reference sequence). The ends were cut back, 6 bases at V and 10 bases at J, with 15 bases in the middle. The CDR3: CATSQSGRAYTF. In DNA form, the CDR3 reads TGTGCCACCAGTCAGAGTGGCAGGGCCTACACCTTC.

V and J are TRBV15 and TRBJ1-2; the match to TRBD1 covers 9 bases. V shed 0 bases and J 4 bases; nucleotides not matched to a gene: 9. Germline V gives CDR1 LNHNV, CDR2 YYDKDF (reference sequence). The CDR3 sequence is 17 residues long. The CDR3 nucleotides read TGTGCCACCAGCAGAGATCCCCTGGGGACAGGGAGCTATGGCTACACCTTC. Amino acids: CATSRDPLGTGSYGYTF.

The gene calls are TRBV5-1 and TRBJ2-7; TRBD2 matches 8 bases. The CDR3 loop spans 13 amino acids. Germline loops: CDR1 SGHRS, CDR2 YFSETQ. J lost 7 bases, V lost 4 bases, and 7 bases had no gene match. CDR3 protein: CASSPGLAREQYF. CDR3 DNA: TGCGCCAGCAGCCCCGGACTAGCCCGGGAGCAGTACTTC.

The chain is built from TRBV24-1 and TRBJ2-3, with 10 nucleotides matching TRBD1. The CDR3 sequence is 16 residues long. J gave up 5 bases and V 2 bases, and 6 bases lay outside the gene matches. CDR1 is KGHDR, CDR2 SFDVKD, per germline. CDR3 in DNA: TGTGCCACCAGTGATTCCCGGGACAGGGGAGGAGATACGCAGTATTTT. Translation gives CATSDSRDRGGDTQYF.

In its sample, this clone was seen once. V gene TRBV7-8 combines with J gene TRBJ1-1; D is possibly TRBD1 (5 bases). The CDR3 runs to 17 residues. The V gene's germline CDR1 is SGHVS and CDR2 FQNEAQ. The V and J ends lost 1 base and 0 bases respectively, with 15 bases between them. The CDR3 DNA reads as TGTGCCAGCAGCTTAGAGGGCCGGAACAGGCTGAACACTGAAGCTTTCTTT. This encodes CASSLEGRNRLNTEAFF.

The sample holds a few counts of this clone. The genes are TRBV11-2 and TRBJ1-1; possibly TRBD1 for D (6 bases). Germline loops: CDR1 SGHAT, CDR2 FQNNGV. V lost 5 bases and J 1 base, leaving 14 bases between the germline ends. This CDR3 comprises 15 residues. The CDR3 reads CASSRRAGANTEAFF. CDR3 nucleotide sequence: TGTGCCAGCAGCCGGCGGGCGGGGGCGAACACTGAAGCTTTCTTT.

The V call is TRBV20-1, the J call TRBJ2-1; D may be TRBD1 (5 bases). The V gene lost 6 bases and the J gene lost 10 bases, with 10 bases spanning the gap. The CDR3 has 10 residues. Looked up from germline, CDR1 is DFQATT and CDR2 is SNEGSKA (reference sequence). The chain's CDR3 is CSAERTEQFF. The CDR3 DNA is TGCAGTGCGGAAAGGACAGAGCAGTTCTTC.

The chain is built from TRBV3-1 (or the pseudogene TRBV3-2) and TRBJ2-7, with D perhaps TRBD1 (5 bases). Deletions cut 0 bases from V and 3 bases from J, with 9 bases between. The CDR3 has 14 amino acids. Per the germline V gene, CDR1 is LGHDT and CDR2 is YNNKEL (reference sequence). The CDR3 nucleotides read TGTGCCAGCAGCCAAGAAGGGGAAAGCTACGAGCAGTACTTC. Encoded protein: CASSQEGESYEQYF.

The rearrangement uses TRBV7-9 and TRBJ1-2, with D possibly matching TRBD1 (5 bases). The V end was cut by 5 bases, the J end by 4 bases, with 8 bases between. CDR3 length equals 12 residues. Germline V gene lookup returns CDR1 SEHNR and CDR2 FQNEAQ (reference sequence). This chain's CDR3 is CASSETVYGYTF. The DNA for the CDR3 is TGTGCCAGCAGCGAGACAGTCTATGGCTACACCTTC.

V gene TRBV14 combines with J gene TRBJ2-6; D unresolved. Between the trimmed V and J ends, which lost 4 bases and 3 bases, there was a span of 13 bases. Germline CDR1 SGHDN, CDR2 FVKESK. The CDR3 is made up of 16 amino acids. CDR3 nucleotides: TGTGCCAGCAGCCTAGCCCTCCCGGTTGGGGCCAACGTCCTGACTTTC. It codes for CASSLALPVGANVLTF. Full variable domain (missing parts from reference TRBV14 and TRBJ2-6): EAGVTQFPSHSVIEKGQTVTLRCDPISGHDNLYWYRRVMGKEIKFLLHFVKESKQDESGMPNNRFLAERTGGTYSTLKVQPAELEDSGVYFCASSLALPVGANVLTFGAGSRLTVL.

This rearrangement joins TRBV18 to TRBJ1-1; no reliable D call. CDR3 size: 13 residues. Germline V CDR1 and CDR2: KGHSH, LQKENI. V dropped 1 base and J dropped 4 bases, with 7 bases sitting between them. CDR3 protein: CASSPLPFTEAFF. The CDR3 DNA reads TGTGCCAGCTCACCACTTCCCTTCACTGAAGCTTTCTTT.

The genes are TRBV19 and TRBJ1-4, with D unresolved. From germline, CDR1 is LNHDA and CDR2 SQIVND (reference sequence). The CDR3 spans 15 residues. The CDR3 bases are TGTGCAACCAGTATCTGGAGTCCAACTAATGAAAAACTGTTTTTT. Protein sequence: CATSIWSPTNEKLFF.

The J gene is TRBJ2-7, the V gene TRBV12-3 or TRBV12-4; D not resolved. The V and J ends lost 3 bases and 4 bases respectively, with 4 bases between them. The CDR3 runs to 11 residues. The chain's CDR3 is CASSFGYEQYF. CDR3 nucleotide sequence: TGTGCCAGCAGTTTCGGGTACGAGCAGTACTTC.

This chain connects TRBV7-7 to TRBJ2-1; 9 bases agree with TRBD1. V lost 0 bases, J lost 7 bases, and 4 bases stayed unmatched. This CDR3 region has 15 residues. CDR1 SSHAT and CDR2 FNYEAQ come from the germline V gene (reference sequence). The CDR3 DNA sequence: TGTGCCAGCAGCTTAGCGGGGACAGGGTCAAATGAGCAGTTCTTC. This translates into CASSLAGTGSNEQFF.

CDR3 sequence (DNA): TGTGCCAGCAGCCAAGGGACTTTCTCCTACAATGAGCAGTTCTTC. Its protein is CASSQGTFSYNEQFF. J is TRBJ2-1 and V is TRBV3-1 (or the pseudogene TRBV3-2); D perhaps matches TRBD2 (5 bases). The length of the CDR3 is 15 residues. The germline V gene encodes CDR1 LGHDT and CDR2 YNNKEL (reference sequence). Trimming cost V 1 base and J 0 bases, with 7 bases left between them.

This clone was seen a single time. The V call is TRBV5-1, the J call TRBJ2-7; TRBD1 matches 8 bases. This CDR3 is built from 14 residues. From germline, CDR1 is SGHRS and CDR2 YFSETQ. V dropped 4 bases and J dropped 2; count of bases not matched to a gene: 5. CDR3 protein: CASSVEQGAYEQYF. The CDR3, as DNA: TGCGCCAGCAGCGTAGAACAGGGGGCCTACGAGCAGTACTTC. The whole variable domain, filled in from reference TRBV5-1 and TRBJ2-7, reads KAGVTQTPRYLIKTRGQQVTLSCSPISGHRSVSWYQQTPGQGLQFLFEYFSETQRNKGNFPGRFSGRQFSNSRSEMNVSTLELGDSALYLCASSVEQGAYEQYFGPGTRLTVT.

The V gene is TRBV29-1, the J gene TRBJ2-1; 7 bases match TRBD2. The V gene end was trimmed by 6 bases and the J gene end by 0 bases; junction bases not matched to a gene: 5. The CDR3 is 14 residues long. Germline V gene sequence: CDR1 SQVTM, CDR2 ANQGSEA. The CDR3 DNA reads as TGCAGCGTGACTAGCCGATACTCCTACAATGAGCAGTTCTTC. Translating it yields CSVTSRYSYNEQFF.

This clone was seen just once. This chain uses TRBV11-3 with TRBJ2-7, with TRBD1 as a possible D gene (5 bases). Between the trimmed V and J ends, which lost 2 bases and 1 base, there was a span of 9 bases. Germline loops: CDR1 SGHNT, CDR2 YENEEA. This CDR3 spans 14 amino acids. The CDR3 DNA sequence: TGTGCCAGCAGCTTATGGGGCCAATCCTACGAGCAGTACTTC. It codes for CASSLWGQSYEQYF.

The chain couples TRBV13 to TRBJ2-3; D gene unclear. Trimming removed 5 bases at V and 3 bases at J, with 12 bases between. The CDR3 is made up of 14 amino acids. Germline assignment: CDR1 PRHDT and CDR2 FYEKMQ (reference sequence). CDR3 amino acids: CASSPPDTTDTQYF. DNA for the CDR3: TGTGCCAGCAGCCCCCCCGACACGACAGATACGCAGTATTTT. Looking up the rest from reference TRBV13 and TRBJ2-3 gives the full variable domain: AAGVIQSPRHLIKEKRETATLKCYPIPRHDTVYWYQQGPGQDPQFLISFYEKMQSDKGSIPDRFSAQQFSDYHSELNMSSLELGDSALYFCASSPPDTTDTQYFGPGTRLTVL.

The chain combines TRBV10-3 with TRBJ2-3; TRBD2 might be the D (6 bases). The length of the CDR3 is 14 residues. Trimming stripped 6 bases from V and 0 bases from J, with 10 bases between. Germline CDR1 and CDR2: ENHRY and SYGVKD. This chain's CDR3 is CAISRDSSTDTQYF. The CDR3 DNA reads TGTGCCATCAGCAGGGACTCGAGCACAGATACGCAGTATTTT.

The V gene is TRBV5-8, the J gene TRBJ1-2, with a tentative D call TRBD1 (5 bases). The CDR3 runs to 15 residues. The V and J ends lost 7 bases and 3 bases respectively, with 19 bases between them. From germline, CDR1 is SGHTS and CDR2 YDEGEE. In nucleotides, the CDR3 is TGTGCCAGCTTCCGGGCGGGACGTCTCTACTATGGCTACACCTTC. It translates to CASFRAGRLYYGYTF.

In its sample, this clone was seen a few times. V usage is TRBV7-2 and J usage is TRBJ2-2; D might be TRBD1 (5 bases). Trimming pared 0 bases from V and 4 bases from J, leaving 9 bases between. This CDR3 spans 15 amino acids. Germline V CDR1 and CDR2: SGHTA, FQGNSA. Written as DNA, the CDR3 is TGTGCCAGCAGCTTAGCCACAGGCCGCACCGGGGAGCTGTTTTTT. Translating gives CASSLATGRTGELFF.

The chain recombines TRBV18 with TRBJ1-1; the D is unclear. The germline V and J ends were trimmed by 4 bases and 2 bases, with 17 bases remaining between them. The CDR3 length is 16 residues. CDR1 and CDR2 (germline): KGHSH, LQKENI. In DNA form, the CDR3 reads TGTGCCAGCTCACTAGCGGGAAGCCTGGAAAACACTGAAGCTTTCTTT. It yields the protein CASSLAGSLENTEAFF.

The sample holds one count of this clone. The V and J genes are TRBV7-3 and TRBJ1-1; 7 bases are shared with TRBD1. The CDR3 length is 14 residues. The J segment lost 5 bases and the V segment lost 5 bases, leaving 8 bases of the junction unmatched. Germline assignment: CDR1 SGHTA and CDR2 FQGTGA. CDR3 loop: CASSPTGVRTEAFF. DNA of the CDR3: TGTGCCAGCAGCCCTACAGGGGTTAGGACTGAAGCTTTCTTT.

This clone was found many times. The CDR3 protein is CASRLPGGMNTEAFF. The CDR3 DNA sequence: TGTGCAAGTCGCTTGCCCGGGGGGATGAACACTGAAGCTTTCTTT. V and J are TRBV12-2 and TRBJ1-1. TRBV12-2 corresponds to a pseudogene. The CDR3 covers 15 residues.

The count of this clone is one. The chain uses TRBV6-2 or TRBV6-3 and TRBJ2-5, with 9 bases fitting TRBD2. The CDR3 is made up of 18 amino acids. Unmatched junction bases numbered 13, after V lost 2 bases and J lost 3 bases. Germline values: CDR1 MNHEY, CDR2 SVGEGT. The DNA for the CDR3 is TGTGCCAGCAGTTACCCTACCCGGGGCGGGGGGGCCGAAGAGACCCAGTACTTC. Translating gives CASSYPTRGGGAEETQYF.

CDR3 region: CAWSVGGGAVTGELFF. Written as DNA, the CDR3 is TGTGCCTGGAGTGTAGGTGGGGGGGCGGTCACCGGGGAGCTGTTTTTT. The V and J genes are TRBV30 and TRBJ2-2; TRBD2 is a possible D gene (7 bases). This CDR3 region has 16 residues. Germline CDR1 reads GTSNPN; CDR2 reads SVGIG (reference sequence). V shed 0 bases and J shed 4 bases, with 15 bases lying between them.